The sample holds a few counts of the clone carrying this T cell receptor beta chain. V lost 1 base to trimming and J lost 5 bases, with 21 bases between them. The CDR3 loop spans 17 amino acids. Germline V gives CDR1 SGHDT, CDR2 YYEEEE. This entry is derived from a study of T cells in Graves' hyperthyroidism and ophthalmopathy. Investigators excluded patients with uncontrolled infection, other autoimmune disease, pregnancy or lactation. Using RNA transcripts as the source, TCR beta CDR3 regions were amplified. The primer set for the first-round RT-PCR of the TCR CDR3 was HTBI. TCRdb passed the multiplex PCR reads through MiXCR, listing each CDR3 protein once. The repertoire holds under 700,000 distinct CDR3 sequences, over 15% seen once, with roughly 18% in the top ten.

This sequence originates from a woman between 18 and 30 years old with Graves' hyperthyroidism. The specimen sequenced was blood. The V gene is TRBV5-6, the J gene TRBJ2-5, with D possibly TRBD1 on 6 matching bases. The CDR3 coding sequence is TGTGCCAGCAGCTTGTTACGGTTAGCCAGGGGAAAGGAGACCCAGTACTTC. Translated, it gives CASSLLRLARGKETQYF.